This T cell receptor beta chain was sequenced for a study of cytomegalovirus exposure and HLA in healthy donors. Study-wide points: Reports state that TCR beta sequences accurately predicted most subjects' HLA-A and HLA-B alleles. Rarity marked most TCR sequences, yet some public TCRs occurred in many donors. The CMV antigen specificity of a few CMV-associated chains was confirmed through in vitro analysis.

For this clone: The antigen remains undetermined.

The CDR3 sequence is 17 residues long. From germline, CDR1 is MNHEY and CDR2 SMNVEV (reference sequence). V shed 8 bases and J 4 bases; nucleotides not matched to a gene: 17. The PCR made use of 60 Vbeta and 13 Jbeta primers. Sequencing was performed with immunoSEQ multiplex PCR; in TCRdb, only in-frame clones are kept and a portion is missing. Counted here are roughly 190,000 clones, more than 65% occurring once; the ten biggest clones make up approximately 1.8%. Specimen: PBMCs. The chain has TRBV27 and TRBJ2-5; 9 bases line up with TRBD2. The source is a woman in her twenties or thirties in good health and CMV-seronegative. The CDR3 bases are TGTGCCAGCTTACCTACAATGGGGCTAGCGGGGAGAGAGACCCAGTACTTC. Its translation: CASLPTMGLAGRETQYF.